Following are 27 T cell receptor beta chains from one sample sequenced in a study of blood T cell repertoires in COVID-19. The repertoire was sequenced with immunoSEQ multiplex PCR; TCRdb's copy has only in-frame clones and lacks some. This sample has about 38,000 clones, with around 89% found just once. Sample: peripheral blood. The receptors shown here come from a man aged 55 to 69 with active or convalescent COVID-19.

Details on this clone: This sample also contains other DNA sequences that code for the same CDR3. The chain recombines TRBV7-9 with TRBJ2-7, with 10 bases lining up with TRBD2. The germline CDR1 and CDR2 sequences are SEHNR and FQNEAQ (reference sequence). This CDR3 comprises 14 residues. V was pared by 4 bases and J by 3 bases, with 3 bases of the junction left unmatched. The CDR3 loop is CASSYGLAVYEQYF. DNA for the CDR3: TGTGCCAGCAGCTACGGACTAGCGGTCTACGAGCAGTACTTC.

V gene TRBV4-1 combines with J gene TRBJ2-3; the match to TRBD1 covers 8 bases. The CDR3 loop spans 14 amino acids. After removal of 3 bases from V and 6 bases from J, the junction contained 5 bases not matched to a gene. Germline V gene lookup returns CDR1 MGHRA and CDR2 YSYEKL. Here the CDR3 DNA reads TGCGCCAGCAGCCAGACAGGGGCGGGGGATACGCAGTATTTT. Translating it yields CASSQTGAGDTQYF.

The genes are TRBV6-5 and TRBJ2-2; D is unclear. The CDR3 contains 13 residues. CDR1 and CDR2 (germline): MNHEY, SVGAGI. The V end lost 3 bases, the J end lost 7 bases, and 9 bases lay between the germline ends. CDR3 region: CASSYITGGELFF. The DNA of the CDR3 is TGTGCCAGCAGTTATATCACGGGCGGGGAGCTGTTTTTT.

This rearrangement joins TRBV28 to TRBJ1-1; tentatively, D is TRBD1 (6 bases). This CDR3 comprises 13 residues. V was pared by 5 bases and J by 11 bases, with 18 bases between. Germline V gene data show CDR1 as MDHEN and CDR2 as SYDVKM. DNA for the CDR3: TGTGCCAGCAGTCCCAACTTCCAGGGGAATGCTTTCTTT. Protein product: CASSPNFQGNAFF.

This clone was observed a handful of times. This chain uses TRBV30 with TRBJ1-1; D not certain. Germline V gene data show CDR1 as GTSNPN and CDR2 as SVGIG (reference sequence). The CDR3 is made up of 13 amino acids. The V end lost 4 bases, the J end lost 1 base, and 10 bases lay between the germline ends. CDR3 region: CAWNHRQNTEAFF. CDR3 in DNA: TGTGCCTGGAATCACCGACAGAACACTGAAGCTTTCTTT.

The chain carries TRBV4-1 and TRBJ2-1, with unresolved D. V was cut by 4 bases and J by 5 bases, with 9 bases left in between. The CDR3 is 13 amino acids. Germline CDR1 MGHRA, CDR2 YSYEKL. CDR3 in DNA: TGCGCCAGCAGCCTAAGTACAAACAATGAGCAGTTCTTC. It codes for CASSLSTNNEQFF.

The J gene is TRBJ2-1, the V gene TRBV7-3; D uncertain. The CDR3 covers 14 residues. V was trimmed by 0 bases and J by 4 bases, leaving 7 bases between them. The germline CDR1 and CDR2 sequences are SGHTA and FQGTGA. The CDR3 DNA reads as TGTGCCAGCAGCTTAACCCCGTCTTACAATGAGCAGTTCTTC. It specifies CASSLTPSYNEQFF.

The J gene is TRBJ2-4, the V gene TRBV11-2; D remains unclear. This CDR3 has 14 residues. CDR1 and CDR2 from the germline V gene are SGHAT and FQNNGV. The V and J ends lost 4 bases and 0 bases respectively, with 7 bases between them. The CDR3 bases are TGTGCCAGCAGCTCGTATATAGCCAAAAACATTCAGTACTTC. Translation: CASSSYIAKNIQYF. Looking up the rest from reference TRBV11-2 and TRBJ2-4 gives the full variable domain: EAGVAQSPRYKIIEKRQSVAFWCNPISGHATLYWYQQILGQGPKLLIQFQNNGVVDDSQLPKDRFSAERLKGVDSTLKIQPAKLEDSAVYLCASSSYIAKNIQYFGAGTRLSVL.

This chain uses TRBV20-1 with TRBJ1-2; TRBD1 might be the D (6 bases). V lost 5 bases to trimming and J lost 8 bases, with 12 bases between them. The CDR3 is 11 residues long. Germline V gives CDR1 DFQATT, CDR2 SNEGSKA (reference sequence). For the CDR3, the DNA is TGCAGTGCTGGGACAAGTTGGGGCTACACCTTC. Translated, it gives CSAGTSWGYTF.

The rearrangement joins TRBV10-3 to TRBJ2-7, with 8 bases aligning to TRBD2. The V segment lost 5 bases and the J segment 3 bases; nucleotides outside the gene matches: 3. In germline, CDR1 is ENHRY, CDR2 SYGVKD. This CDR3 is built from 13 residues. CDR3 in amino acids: CAISPGTSYEQYF. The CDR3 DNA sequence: TGTGCCATCAGTCCCGGGACTAGCTACGAGCAGTACTTC.

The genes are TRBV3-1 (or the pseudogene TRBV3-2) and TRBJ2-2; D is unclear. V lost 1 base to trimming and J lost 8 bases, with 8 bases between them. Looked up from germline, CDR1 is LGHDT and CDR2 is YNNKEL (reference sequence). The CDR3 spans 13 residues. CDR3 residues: CASSQARVGELFF. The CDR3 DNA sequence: TGTGCCAGCAGCCAAGCACGGGTGGGGGAGCTGTTTTTT.

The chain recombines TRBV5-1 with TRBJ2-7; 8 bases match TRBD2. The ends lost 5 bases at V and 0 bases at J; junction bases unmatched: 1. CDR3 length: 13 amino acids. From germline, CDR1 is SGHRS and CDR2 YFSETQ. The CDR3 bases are TGCGCCAGCAGTCGGGGGGGCTCCTACGAGCAGTACTTC. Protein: CASSRGGSYEQYF.

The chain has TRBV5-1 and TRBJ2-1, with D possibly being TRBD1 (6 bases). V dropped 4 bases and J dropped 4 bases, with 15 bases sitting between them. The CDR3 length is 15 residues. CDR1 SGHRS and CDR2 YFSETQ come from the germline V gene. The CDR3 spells CASSQTGDPYNEQFF. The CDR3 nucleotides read TGCGCCAGCAGCCAGACAGGAGACCCTTACAATGAGCAGTTCTTC.

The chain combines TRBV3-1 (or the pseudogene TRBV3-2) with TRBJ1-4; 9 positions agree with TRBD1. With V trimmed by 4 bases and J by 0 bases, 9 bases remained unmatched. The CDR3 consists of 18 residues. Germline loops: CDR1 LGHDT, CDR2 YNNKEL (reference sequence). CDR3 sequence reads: CASSRYLTGGTTNEKLFF. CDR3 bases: TGTGCCAGCAGCCGATACCTGACAGGGGGGACAACTAATGAAAAACTGTTTTTT.

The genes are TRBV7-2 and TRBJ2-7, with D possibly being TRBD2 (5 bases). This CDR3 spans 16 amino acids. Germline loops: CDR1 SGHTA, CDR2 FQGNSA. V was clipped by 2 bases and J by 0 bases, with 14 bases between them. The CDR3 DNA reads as TGTGCCAGCAGCTTAACCGGGGTGGGGTACTCCTACGAGCAGTACTTC. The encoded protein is CASSLTGVGYSYEQYF.

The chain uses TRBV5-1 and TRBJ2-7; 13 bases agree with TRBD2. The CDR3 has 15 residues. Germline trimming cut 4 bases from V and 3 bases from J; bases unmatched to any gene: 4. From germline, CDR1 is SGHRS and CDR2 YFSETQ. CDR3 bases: TGCGCCAGCAGCGTGACTAGCGGGAGGTTCTACGAGCAGTACTTC. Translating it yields CASSVTSGRFYEQYF.

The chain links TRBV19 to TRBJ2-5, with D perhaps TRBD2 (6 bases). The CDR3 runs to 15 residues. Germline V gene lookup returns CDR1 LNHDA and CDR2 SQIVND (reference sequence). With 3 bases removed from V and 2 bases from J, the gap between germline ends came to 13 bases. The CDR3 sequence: CASSMEGSRQETQYF. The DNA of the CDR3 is TGTGCCAGTAGTATGGAGGGAAGCAGGCAAGAGACCCAGTACTTC.

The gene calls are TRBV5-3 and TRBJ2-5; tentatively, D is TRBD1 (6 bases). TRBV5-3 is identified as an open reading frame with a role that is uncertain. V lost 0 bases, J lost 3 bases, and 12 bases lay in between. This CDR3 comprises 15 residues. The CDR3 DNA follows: TGTGCCAGAAGCTTGGGACCGGGACATAAAGAGACCCAGTACTTC. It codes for CARSLGPGHKETQYF.

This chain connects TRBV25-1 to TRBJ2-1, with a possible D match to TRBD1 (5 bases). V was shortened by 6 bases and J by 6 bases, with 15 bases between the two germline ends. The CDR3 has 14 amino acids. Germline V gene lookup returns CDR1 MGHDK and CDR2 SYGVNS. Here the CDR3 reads CASSRPGPSNEQFF. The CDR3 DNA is TGTGCCAGCAGCAGGCCAGGGCCATCCAATGAGCAGTTCTTC.

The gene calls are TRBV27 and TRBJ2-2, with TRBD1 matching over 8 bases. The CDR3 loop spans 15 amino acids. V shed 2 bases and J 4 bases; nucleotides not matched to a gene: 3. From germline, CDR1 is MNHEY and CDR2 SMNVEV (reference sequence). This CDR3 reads CASSLRQGPTGELFF. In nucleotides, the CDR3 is TGTGCCAGCAGTTTACGACAGGGGCCCACCGGGGAGCTGTTTTTT.

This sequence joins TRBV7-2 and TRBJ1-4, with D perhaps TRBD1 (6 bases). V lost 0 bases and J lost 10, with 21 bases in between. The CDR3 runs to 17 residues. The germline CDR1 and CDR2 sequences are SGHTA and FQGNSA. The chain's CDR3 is CASSLAPLLQGFGKLFF. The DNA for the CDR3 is TGTGCCAGCAGCTTAGCCCCACTTTTACAGGGTTTTGGAAAACTGTTTTTT.

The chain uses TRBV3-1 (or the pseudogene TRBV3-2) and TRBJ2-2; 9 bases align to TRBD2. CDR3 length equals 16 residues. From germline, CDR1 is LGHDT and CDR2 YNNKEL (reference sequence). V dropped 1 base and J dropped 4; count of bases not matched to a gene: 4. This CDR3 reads CASSQVAGVGTGELFF. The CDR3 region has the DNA TGTGCCAGCAGCCAAGTAGCGGGAGTGGGCACCGGGGAGCTGTTTTTT.

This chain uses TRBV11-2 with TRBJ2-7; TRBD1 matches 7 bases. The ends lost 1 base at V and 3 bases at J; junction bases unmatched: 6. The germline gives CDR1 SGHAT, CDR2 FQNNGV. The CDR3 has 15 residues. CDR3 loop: CASSLGTGGNYEQYF. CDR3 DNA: TGTGCCAGCAGCTTAGGGACAGGTGGGAACTACGAGCAGTACTTC. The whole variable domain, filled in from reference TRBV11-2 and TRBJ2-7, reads EAGVAQSPRYKIIEKRQSVAFWCNPISGHATLYWYQQILGQGPKLLIQFQNNGVVDDSQLPKDRFSAERLKGVDSTLKIQPAKLEDSAVYLCASSLGTGGNYEQYFGPGTRLTVT.

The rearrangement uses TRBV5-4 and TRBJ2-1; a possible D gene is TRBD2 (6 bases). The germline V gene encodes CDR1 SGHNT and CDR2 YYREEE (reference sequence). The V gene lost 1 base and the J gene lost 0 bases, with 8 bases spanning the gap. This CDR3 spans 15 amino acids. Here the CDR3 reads CASSLTGDSYNEQFF. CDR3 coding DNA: TGTGCCAGCAGCTTGACGGGGGACTCCTACAATGAGCAGTTCTTC.

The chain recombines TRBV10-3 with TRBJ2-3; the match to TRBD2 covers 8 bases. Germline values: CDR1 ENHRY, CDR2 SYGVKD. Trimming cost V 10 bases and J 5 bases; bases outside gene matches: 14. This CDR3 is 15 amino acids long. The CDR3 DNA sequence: TGTGCCACCGGGGGGGGCAACGGAATCCAAGATACGCAGTATTTT. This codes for CATGGGNGIQDTQYF.

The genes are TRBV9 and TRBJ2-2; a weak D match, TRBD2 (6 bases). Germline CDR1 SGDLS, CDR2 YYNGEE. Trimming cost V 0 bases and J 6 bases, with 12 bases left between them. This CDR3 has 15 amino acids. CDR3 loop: CASSVGGASAGELFF. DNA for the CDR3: TGTGCCAGCAGCGTAGGCGGGGCGTCGGCCGGGGAGCTGTTTTTT.

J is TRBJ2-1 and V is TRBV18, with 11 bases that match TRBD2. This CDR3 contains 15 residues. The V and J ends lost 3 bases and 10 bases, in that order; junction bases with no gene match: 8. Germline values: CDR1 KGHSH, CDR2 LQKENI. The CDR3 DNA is TGTGCCAGCTCACCGGGACTAGCGGAGTATCGGGAGCAGTTCTTC. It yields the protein CASSPGLAEYREQFF.